The TCR beta chain under discussion was sequenced for a study of T-cell memory formation after mild COVID-19. About the study: Each donor largely had its own TCR clusters. General observations from the study: Contracting CD4+ clones were located mainly in CM and EM, and CD8+ clones in EMRA. Cross-reactive memory seemingly joined, as some responding clones were found in pre-infection memory.

The CDR3 is made up of 16 amino acids. After removal of 4 bases from V and 5 bases from J, the junction contained 9 bases not matched to a gene. Germline CDR1 ENHRY, CDR2 SYGVKD. Only a few counts were recorded for this clonotype. The target antigen is unknown. The authors produced TCR alpha and TCR beta cDNA libraries with sample barcodes and UMIs by 5'RACE using constant-segment primers. TCRdb reanalysed the 5' RACE reads using MiXCR and keeps one entry per CDR3 protein. The profile covers about 340,000 distinct CDR3 sequences, with around 15% appearing a single time and approximately 20% taken by the ten largest.

The clonotype originates from a man aged 18 to 29 who had mild COVID-19 (a few samples of this study predate the infection). Cell type and time point are not known. The source material was PBMCs or a T cell subset sorted from them (not recorded which). The rearrangement links TRBV10-3 to TRBJ2-3, with 10 nucleotides matching TRBD1. CDR3 DNA: TGTGCCATCAGTGCGGGGACAGGGGTGGTGAAAGATACGCAGTATTTT. Amino acids: CAISAGTGVVKDTQYF.